The 25 T cell receptor beta chains below were found in one sample sequenced in a study of neurological immune-mediated disorders (dated by TCRdb to the late 2010s). Library construction relied on 5' RACE. Instrument used: Illumina HiSeq 2500. TCRdb ran its own pipeline on the public reads, namely fastp trimming at Q25 and MiXCR clone calling, and kept in-frame beta chains. Each CDR3 protein appears once, grouped with its most common genes and DNA. Here the sample has fewer than 60,000 distinct CDR3 sequences; around 12% occur a single time. About 4.9% of the sample lies in the top ten. In light of the paper, this sample's time point label describes: longitudinal time-point 2. Material: PBMCs. These receptors all come from a male donor with HTLV-1-associated myelopathy (HAM/TSP).

This clonotype appeared many times. CDR3 coding DNA: TGCAGTGCGTCCGGGGGGCCTTCGAGCACAGATACGCAGTATTTT. Its protein is CSASGGPSSTDTQYF. This sequence joins TRBV20-1 and TRBJ2-3, with D perhaps TRBD2 (7 bases). Germline V gene sequence: CDR1 DFQATT, CDR2 SNEGSKA (reference sequence). The V end lost 6 bases, the J end lost 0 bases, and 16 bases lay between the germline ends. The CDR3 spans 15 residues.

This clonotype was recorded many times. V usage is TRBV7-2 and J usage is TRBJ2-1, with D maybe TRBD1 (5 bases). The CDR3 is 14 residues long. Germline V gene lookup returns CDR1 SGHTA and CDR2 FQGNSA. The V end lost 4 bases, the J end lost 9 bases, and 16 bases lay between the germline ends. In DNA, the CDR3 is TGTGCCAGCAGCTCGCAGGGATGGGTGGTTGAGCAGTTCTTC. Its protein product is CASSSQGWVVEQFF.

At least ten counts were recorded for this clonotype. The gene calls are TRBV27 and TRBJ1-2; D gene unclear. The germline V gene encodes CDR1 MNHEY and CDR2 SMNVEV (reference sequence). The germline V and J ends were trimmed by 4 bases and 4 bases, with 7 bases remaining between them. The CDR3 runs to 12 residues. The CDR3 protein is CASSSGRYGYTF. In DNA form, the CDR3 reads TGTGCCAGCAGTTCCGGACGCTATGGCTACACCTTC.

The sample holds many counts of this clonotype. Given a much more abundant clone one base away, this may be a read error. This chain joins TRBV7-2 and TRBJ1-3, with D maybe TRBD1 (6 bases). V gave up 7 bases and J gave up 0 bases, with 10 bases separating them. Germline assignment: CDR1 SGHTA and CDR2 FQGNSA. This CDR3 contains 14 residues. The CDR3 sequence: CASNRDTSGNTIYF. The CDR3 DNA follows: TGTGCCAGCAACCGGGACACCTCTGGAAACACCATATATTTT.

This clonotype has a count of ten or more. V is TRBV2 and J is TRBJ2-6; 10 bases line up with TRBD1. CDR3 length: 21 residues. V shed 0 bases and J 1 base; nucleotides not matched to a gene: 12. Germline-derived CDR1 and CDR2 are SNHLY and FYNNEI. In DNA form, the CDR3 reads TGTGCCAGCAGTGAAGCAGAGTTAAGGGACAGGGGAAGGTCTGGGGCCAACGTCCTGACTTTC. Protein: CASSEAELRDRGRSGANVLTF. The entire variable domain, with the rest obtained from reference TRBV2 and TRBJ2-6, is as follows: EPEVTQTPSHQVTQMGQEVILRCVPISNHLYFYWYRQILGQKVEFLVSFYNNEISEKSEIFDDQFSVERPDGSNFTLKIRSTKLEDSAMYFCASSEAELRDRGRSGANVLTFGAGSRLTVL.

This clonotype came up many times. This rearrangement joins TRBV27 to TRBJ2-5, with 7 bases identical to TRBD1. The CDR3 length is 15 residues. The junction had 3 bases not matched to a gene; V was cut back by 0 bases and J by 2 bases. From germline, CDR1 is MNHEY and CDR2 SMNVEV (reference sequence). CDR3 sequence reads: CASSLSWTGQETQYF. For the CDR3, the DNA is TGTGCCAGCAGTTTATCGTGGACAGGACAAGAGACCCAGTACTTC.

This clonotype appeared a few times. V is TRBV19 and J is TRBJ2-7, with 8 bases fitting TRBD2. The junction had 6 bases not matched to a gene; V was cut back by 1 base and J by 4 bases. This CDR3 is built from 15 residues. The V gene's germline CDR1 is LNHDA and CDR2 SQIVND (reference sequence). For the CDR3, the DNA is TGTGCCAGTAGTATAGGCCCAGCGGGAGAATACGAGCAGTACTTC. Protein sequence: CASSIGPAGEYEQYF.

In its sample, this clonotype was seen many times. The chain is built from TRBV20-1 and TRBJ1-1; 10 nucleotides agree with TRBD1. Looked up from germline, CDR1 is DFQATT and CDR2 is SNEGSKA (reference sequence). After removal of 3 bases from V and 5 bases from J, the junction contained 6 bases not matched to a gene. The CDR3 extends over 14 amino acids. The CDR3 coding sequence is TGCAGTGCTAGCCCCGGGACAGGGGTTACTGAAGCTTTCTTT. Residues: CSASPGTGVTEAFF.

This clonotype was recorded at least ten times. The chain joins TRBV9 to TRBJ2-7, with D perhaps assigned TRBD1 or TRBD2 (5 bases each). CDR3 size: 13 residues. Germline V gene data show CDR1 as SGDLS and CDR2 as YYNGEE. The V and J ends lost 0 bases and 5 bases respectively, with 9 bases between them. The chain's CDR3 is CASSVGGRNEQYF. The CDR3 DNA reads as TGTGCCAGCAGCGTAGGGGGGAGAAACGAGCAGTACTTC.

This clonotype was seen at least ten times. The CDR3 DNA follows: TGTGCCAGCAGTTTCTCAGGGCCTGGAAACACCATATATTTT. Translation: CASSFSGPGNTIYF. This rearrangement joins TRBV28 to TRBJ1-3, with D tentatively TRBD1 (5 bases). CDR1 is MDHEN and CDR2 is SYDVKM in the germline V gene. V lost 3 bases and J lost 2, with 8 bases in between. CDR3 length equals 14 residues. Based on the CDR3 plus reference TRBV28 and TRBJ1-3, the full variable domain is DVKVTQSSRYLVKRTGEKVFLECVQDMDHENMFWYRQDPGLGLRLIYFSYDVKMKEKGDIPEGYSVSREKKERFSLILESASTNQTSMYLCASSFSGPGNTIYFGEGSWLTVV.

This clonotype was seen at least ten times. V and J are TRBV5-1 and TRBJ2-7, with D perhaps TRBD2 (6 bases). CDR3 length equals 13 residues. The V end lost 2 bases, the J end lost 3 bases, and 9 bases lay between the germline ends. Germline V gene sequence: CDR1 SGHRS, CDR2 YFSETQ. The CDR3, as DNA: TGCGCCAGCAGCTTTCTGGGGGGCTACGAGCAGTACTTC. It codes for CASSFLGGYEQYF.

This clonotype came up many times. The chain links TRBV20-1 to TRBJ1-5; 8 bases line up with TRBD1. Looked up from germline, CDR1 is DFQATT and CDR2 is SNEGSKA (reference sequence). J gave up 11 bases and V 2 bases, and 8 bases lay outside the gene matches. This CDR3 region has 13 residues. CDR3 sequence: CSARRTGKEAQHF. The CDR3 region has the DNA TGCAGTGCTAGACGGACAGGGAAGGAAGCCCAGCATTTT.

J is TRBJ2-7 and V is TRBV7-2, with TRBD1 as a possible D gene (5 bases). Germline CDR1 reads SGHTA; CDR2 reads FQGNSA. Between the trimmed V and J ends, which lost 1 base and 6 bases, there was a span of 13 bases. The CDR3 is 14 residues long. The CDR3 spells CASSLGGASGEQYF. CDR3 sequence (DNA): TGTGCCAGCAGCTTAGGTGGGGCCTCGGGCGAGCAGTACTTC.

The chain recombines TRBV20-1 with TRBJ1-2; D gene unclear. The V gene's germline CDR1 is DFQATT and CDR2 SNEGSKA (reference sequence). The CDR3 loop spans 12 amino acids. V was trimmed by 2 bases and J by 12 bases, leaving 16 bases between them. CDR3 region: CSARQSGYGDTF. CDR3 bases: TGCAGTGCTAGACAGAGTGGATACGGCGACACCTTC.

Of note for this clonotype: Given a much more abundant clone one base away, this may be a read error. V usage is TRBV15 and J usage is TRBJ1-2, with D hard to call. The CDR3 length is 13 residues. V was clipped by 1 base and J by 6 bases, with 9 bases between them. The germline gives CDR1 LNHNV, CDR2 YYDKDF (reference sequence). CDR3 in DNA: TGTGCCACCAGCAGAGTCCGTGGGGATGGCTACACCTTC. As protein: CATSRVRGDGYTF.

Ten or more counts support this clonotype. The gene calls are TRBV30 and TRBJ1-1; no clear D. The CDR3 contains 11 residues. Germline V gives CDR1 GTSNPN, CDR2 SVGIG (reference sequence). The V gene lost 5 bases and the J gene lost 1 base, with 5 bases spanning the gap. CDR3 bases: TGTGCCTGGGTGGAGAACACTGAAGCTTTCTTT. Protein product: CAWVENTEAFF.

About this clonotype itself: A clone one base away is much larger, so this may be a read error. The V gene is TRBV29-1, the J gene TRBJ1-2, with 10 bases aligning to TRBD1. The V gene end was trimmed by 6 bases and the J gene end by 8 bases; junction bases not matched to a gene: 6. The CDR3 loop spans 12 amino acids. Germline V CDR1 and CDR2: SQVTM, ANQGSEA. Written as DNA, the CDR3 is TGCAGCGTGACCGGGACAGGGGTAGGCTACACCTTC. As protein: CSVTGTGVGYTF.

In its sample, this clonotype was seen many times. V gene TRBV5-6 combines with J gene TRBJ1-6; D gene ambiguous. Trimming cost V 0 bases and J 7 bases, with 11 bases left between them. The germline V gene has CDR1 SGHDT and CDR2 YYEEEE. This CDR3 has 15 amino acids. CDR3 in amino acids: CASSLVGVINSPLHF. The CDR3 DNA reads as TGTGCCAGCAGCTTGGTTGGGGTTATCAATTCACCCCTCCACTTT.

In this sample, this clonotype turned up many times. The gene calls are TRBV4-3 and TRBJ2-3; tentatively, D is TRBD2 (5 bases). V lost 2 bases, J lost 0 bases, and 9 bases lay in between. CDR1 LGHNA and CDR2 YSLEER come from the germline V gene. This CDR3 spans 15 amino acids. The CDR3 DNA reads TGCGCCAGCAGCCAAACACTAGAAAGCACAGATACGCAGTATTTT. Translated: CASSQTLESTDTQYF.

There are many counts of this clonotype. The chain couples TRBV5-6 to TRBJ1-5; D may be TRBD1 (5 bases). CDR1 SGHDT and CDR2 YYEEEE come from the germline V gene. CDR3 length equals 15 residues. The V end was cut by 1 base, the J end by 3 bases, with 11 bases between. Here the CDR3 reads CASSLRRGVNQPQHF. The CDR3 DNA follows: TGTGCCAGCAGCTTGCGCCGAGGGGTCAATCAGCCCCAGCATTTT.

At least ten counts were recorded for this clonotype. This chain joins TRBV6-5 and TRBJ2-4; D is undetermined. The germline CDR1 and CDR2 sequences are MNHEY and SVGAGI. V lost 6 bases to trimming and J lost 0 bases, with 15 bases between them. The CDR3 is 16 amino acids. In nucleotides, the CDR3 is TGTGCCAGCAGAGATGACACCCGAGGAGCCAAAAACATTCAGTACTTC. Amino acids: CASRDDTRGAKNIQYF.

This clonotype was recorded at least ten times. The chain combines TRBV28 with TRBJ2-6; D is perhaps TRBD1 or TRBD2 (6 bases each). Germline CDR1 and CDR2: MDHEN and SYDVKM. V lost 5 bases to trimming and J lost 4 bases, with 18 bases between them. CDR3 length: 17 residues. The CDR3 DNA reads as TGTGCCAGCAGTGGCTTACAAGGGGGGACCGGGGCCAACGTCCTGACTTTC. Amino acids: CASSGLQGGTGANVLTF.

For this clonotype: A much larger clonotype is one base distant, so this may be a read error. J is TRBJ2-2 and V is TRBV20-1; the match to TRBD2 covers 7 bases. CDR1 and CDR2 (germline): DFQATT, SNEGSKA (reference sequence). The CDR3 has 16 residues. The ends lost 7 bases at V and 6 bases at J; junction bases unmatched: 17. CDR3: CSVTSRRGNRPGELFF. DNA for the CDR3: TGCAGTGTCACCTCCCGGCGGGGGAATCGGCCCGGGGAGCTGTTTTTT.

This clonotype was seen ten or more times. The rearrangement joins TRBV7-6 to TRBJ1-3; D is perhaps TRBD1 (6 bases). The V and J ends lost 1 base and 0 bases respectively, with 13 bases between them. The CDR3 is 17 residues long. Germline CDR1 SGHVS, CDR2 FNYEAQ. DNA of the CDR3: TGTGCCAGCAGCTTAGGGCAACAGGGTCTCTCTGGAAACACCATATATTTT. Translating gives CASSLGQQGLSGNTIYF.

This clonotype has more than one count but fewer than ten. The rearrangement links TRBV20-1 to TRBJ2-3; TRBD2 aligns across 9 bases. The CDR3 sequence is 15 residues long. The V gene's germline CDR1 is DFQATT and CDR2 SNEGSKA (reference sequence). With 0 bases clipped from V and 2 bases from J, the junction kept 3 bases outside the gene matches. CDR3 in DNA: TGCAGTGCTAGAGAAAGGACTAGCGTCACAGATACGCAGTATTTT. This codes for CSARERTSVTDTQYF.